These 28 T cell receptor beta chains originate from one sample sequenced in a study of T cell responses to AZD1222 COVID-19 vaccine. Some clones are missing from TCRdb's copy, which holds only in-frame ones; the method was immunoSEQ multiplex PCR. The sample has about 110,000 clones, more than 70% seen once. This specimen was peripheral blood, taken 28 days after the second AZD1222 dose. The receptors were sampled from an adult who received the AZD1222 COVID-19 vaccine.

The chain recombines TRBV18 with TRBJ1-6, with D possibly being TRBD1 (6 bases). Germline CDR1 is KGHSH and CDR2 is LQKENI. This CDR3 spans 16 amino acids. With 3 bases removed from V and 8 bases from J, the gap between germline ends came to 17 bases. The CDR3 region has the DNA TGTGCCAGCTCACCTACCCCACAGGGCCAGGATTCACCCCTCCACTTT. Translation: CASSPTPQGQDSPLHF.

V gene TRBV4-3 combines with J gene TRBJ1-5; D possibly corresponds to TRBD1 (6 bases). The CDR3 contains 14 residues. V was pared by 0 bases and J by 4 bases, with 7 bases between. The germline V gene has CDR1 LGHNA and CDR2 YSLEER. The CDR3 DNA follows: TGCGCCAGCAGCCAAGAGGGGGCAAATCAGCCCCAGCATTTT. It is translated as CASSQEGANQPQHF.

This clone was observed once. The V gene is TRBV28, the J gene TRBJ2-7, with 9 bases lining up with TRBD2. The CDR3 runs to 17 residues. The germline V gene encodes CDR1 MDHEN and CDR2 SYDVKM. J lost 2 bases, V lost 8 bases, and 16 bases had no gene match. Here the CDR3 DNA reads TGTGCCAGCTTTGGGTCTAGCGGGGTTATAAGGACCTACGAGCAGTACTTC. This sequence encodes CASFGSSGVIRTYEQYF.

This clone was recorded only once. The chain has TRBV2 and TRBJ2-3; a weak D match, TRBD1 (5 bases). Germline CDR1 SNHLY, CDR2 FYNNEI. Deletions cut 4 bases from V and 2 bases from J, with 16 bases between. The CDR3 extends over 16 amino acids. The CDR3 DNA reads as TGTGCCAGCAGTGGCCAGACAGACCCTCTCACAGATACGCAGTATTTT. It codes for CASSGQTDPLTDTQYF.

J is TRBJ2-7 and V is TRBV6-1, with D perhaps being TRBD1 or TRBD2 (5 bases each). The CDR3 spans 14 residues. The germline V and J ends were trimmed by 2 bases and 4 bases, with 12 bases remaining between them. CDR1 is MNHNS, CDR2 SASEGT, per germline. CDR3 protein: CASSEKRGYYEQYF. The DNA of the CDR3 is TGTGCCAGCAGTGAAAAACGGGGCTATTACGAGCAGTACTTC.

CDR3 loop: CASSLARVPETQYF. CDR3 nucleotide sequence: TGTGCCAGCAGCTTAGCGCGGGTACCAGAGACCCAGTACTTC. The chain recombines TRBV7-8 with TRBJ2-5; TRBD2 is a possible D gene (5 bases). The CDR3 has 14 residues. Trimming stripped 0 bases from V and 4 bases from J, with 9 bases between. Germline V gene lookup returns CDR1 SGHVS and CDR2 FQNEAQ. The variable domain in full, with the rest retrieved from reference TRBV7-8 and TRBJ2-5, is GAGVSQSPRYKVAKRGQDVALRCDPISGHVSLFWYQQALGQGPEFLTYFQNEAQLDKSGLPSDRFFAERPEGSVSTLKIQRTQQEDSAVYLCASSLARVPETQYFGPGTRLLVL.

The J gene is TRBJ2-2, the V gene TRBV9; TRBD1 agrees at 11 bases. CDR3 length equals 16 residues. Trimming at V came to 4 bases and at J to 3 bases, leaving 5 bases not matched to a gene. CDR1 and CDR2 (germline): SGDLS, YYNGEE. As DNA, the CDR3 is TGTGCCAGCAGCTGGACAGGGGGCGGTGACACCGGGGAGCTGTTTTTT. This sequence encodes CASSWTGGGDTGELFF.

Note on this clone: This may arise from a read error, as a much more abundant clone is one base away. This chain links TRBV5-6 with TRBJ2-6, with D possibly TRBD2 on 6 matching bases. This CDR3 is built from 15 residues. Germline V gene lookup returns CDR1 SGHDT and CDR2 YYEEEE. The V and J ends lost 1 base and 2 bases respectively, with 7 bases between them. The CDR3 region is CASSLTGAGANVLTF. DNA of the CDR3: TGTGCCAGCAGCTTGACGGGGGCTGGGGCCAACGTCCTGACTTTC.

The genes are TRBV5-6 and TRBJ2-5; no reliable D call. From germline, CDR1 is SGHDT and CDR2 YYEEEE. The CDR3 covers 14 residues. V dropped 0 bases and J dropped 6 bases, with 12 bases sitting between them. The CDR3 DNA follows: TGTGCCAGCAGCTTGGCCCACGGGCCCCAGACCCAGTACTTC. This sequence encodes CASSLAHGPQTQYF.

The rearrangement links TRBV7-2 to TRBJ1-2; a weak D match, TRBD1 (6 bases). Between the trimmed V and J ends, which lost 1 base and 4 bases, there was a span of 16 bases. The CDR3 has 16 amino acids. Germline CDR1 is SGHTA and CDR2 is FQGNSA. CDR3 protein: CASSLVVTGGPYGYTF. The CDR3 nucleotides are TGTGCCAGCAGCTTAGTGGTGACAGGAGGGCCCTATGGCTACACCTTC.

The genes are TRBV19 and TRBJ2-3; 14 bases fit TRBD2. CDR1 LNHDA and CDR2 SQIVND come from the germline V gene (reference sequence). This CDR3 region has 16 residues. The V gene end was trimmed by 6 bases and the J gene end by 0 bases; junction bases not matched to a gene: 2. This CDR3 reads CASSGTSGGSTDTQYF. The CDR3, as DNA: TGTGCCAGTAGCGGGACTAGCGGGGGAAGCACAGATACGCAGTATTTT.

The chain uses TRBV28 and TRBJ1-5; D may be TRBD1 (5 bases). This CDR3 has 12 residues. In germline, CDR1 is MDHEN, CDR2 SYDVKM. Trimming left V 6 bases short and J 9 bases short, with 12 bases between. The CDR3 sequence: CASRTLGRPQHF. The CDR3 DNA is TGTGCCAGCAGAACCCTGGGGCGGCCCCAGCATTTT. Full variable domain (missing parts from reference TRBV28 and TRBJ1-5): DVKVTQSSRYLVKRTGEKVFLECVQDMDHENMFWYRQDPGLGLRLIYFSYDVKMKEKGDIPEGYSVSREKKERFSLILESASTNQTSMYLCASRTLGRPQHFGDGTRLSIL.

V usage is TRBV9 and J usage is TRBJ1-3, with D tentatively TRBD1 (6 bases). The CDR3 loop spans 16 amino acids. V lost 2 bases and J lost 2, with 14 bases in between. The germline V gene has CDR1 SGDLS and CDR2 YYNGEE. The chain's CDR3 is CASSVLSGDTGNTIYF. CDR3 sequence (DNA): TGTGCCAGCAGCGTTCTCTCCGGGGACACTGGAAACACCATATATTTT. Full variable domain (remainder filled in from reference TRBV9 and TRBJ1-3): DSGVTQTPKHLITATGQRVTLRCSPRSGDLSVYWYQQSLDQGLQFLIQYYNGEERAKGNILERFSAQQFPDLHSELNLSSLELGDSALYFCASSVLSGDTGNTIYFGEGSWLTVV.

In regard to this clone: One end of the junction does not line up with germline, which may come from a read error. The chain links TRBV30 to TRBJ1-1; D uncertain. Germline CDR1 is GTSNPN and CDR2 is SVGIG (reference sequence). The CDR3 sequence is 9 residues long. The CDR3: CAWNSEAFF. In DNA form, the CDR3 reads TGTGCCTGGAACTCTGAAGCTTTCTTT.

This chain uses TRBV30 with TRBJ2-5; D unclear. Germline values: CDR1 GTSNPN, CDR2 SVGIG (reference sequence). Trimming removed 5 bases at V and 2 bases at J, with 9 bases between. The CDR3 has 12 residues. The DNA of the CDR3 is TGTGCCTGGGCGCTAGGACAAGAGACCCAGTACTTC. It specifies CAWALGQETQYF.

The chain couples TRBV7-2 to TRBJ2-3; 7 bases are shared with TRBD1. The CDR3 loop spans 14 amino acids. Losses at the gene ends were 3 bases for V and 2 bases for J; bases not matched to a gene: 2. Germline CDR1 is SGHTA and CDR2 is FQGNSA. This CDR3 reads CASSLTGPTDTQYF. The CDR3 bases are TGTGCCAGCAGCTTGACAGGGCCCACAGATACGCAGTATTTT. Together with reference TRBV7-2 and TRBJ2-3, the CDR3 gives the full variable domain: GAGVSQSPSNKVTEKGKDVELRCDPISGHTALYWYRQSLGQGLEFLIYFQGNSAPDKSGLPSDRFSAERTGGSVSTLTIQRTQQEDSAVYLCASSLTGPTDTQYFGPGTRLTVL.

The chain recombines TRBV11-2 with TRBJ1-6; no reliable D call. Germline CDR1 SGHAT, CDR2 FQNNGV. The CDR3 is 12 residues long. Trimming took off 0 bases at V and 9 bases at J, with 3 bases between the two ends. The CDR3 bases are TGTGCCAGCAGCTTAGAGGGTTCACCCCTCCACTTT. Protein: CASSLEGSPLHF. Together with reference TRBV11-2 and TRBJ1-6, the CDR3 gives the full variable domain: EAGVAQSPRYKIIEKRQSVAFWCNPISGHATLYWYQQILGQGPKLLIQFQNNGVVDDSQLPKDRFSAERLKGVDSTLKIQPAKLEDSAVYLCASSLEGSPLHFGNGTRLTVT.

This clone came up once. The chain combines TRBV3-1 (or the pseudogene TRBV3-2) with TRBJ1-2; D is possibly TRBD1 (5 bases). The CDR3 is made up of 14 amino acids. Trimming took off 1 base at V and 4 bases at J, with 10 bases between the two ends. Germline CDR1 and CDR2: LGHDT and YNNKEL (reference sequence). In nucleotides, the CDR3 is TGTGCCAGCAGCCAAGGGGGCAACGGCTATGGCTACACCTTC. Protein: CASSQGGNGYGYTF.

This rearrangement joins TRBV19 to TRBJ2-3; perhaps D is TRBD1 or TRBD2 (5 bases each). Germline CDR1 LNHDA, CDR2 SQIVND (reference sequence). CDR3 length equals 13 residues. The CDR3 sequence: CASVGASTDTQYF. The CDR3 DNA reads TGTGCGTCCGTCGGGGCTAGCACAGATACGCAGTATTTT.

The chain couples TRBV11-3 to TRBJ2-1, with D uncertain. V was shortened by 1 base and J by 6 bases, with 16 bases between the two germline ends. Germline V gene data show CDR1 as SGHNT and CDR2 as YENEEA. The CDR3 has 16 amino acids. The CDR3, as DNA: TGTGCCAGCAGCTTAGGTCAGTCTCTACTGAGCAATGAGCAGTTCTTC. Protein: CASSLGQSLLSNEQFF.

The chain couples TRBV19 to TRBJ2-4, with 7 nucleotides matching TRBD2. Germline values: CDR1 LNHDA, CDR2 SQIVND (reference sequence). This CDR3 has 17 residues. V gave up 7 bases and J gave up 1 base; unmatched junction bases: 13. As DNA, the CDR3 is TGTGCCAGTAATCGTATGGGGGGGAGTGGGGCCAAAAACATTCAGTACTTC. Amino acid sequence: CASNRMGGSGAKNIQYF.

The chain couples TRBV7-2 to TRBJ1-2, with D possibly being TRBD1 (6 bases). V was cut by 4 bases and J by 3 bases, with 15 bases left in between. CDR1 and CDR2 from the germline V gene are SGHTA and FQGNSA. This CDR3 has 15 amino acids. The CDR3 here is CASSSRGIADYGYTF. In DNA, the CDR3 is TGTGCCAGCAGCTCAAGGGGGATCGCGGACTATGGCTACACCTTC.

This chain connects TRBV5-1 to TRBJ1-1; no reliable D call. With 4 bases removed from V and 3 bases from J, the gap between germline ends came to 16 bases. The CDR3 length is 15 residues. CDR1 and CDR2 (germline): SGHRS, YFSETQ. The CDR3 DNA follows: TGCGCCAGCAGCGAGAAAATGGGCGCTTACACTGAAGCTTTCTTT. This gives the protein CASSEKMGAYTEAFF.

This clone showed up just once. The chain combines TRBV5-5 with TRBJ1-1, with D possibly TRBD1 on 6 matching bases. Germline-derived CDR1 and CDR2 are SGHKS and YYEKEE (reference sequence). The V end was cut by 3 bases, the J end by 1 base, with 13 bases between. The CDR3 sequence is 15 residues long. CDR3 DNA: TGTGCCAGCAGCTCAACGGGGGCGCGGAACACTGAAGCTTTCTTT. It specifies CASSSTGARNTEAFF.

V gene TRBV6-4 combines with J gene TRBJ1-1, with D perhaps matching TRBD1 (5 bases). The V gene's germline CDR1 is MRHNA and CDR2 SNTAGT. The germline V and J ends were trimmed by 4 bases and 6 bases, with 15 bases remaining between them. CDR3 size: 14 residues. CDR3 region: CASSVDRLGAEAFF. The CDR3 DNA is TGTGCCAGCAGTGTAGACCGGTTGGGGGCTGAAGCTTTCTTT.

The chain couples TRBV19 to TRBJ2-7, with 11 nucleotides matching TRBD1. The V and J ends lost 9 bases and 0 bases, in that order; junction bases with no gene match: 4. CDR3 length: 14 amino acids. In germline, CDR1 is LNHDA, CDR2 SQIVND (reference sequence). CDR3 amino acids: CASTGTGGSYEQYF. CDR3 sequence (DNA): TGTGCCAGCACCGGGACAGGGGGCTCCTACGAGCAGTACTTC.

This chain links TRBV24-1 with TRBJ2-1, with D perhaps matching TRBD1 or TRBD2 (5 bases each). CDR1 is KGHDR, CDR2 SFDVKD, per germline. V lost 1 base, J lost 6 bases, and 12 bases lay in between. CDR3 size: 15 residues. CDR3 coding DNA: TGTGCCACCAGTGATTTTGCCGGGACCAGCAATGAGCAGTTCTTC. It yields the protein CATSDFAGTSNEQFF.

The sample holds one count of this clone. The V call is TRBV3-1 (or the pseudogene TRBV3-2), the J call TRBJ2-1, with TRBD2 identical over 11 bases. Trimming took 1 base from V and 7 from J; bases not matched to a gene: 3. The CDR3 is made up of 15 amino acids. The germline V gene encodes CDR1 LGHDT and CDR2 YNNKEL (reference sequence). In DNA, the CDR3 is TGTGCCAGCAGCCAAGCTAGCGGGAGGACTAATGAGCAGTTCTTC. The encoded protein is CASSQASGRTNEQFF.